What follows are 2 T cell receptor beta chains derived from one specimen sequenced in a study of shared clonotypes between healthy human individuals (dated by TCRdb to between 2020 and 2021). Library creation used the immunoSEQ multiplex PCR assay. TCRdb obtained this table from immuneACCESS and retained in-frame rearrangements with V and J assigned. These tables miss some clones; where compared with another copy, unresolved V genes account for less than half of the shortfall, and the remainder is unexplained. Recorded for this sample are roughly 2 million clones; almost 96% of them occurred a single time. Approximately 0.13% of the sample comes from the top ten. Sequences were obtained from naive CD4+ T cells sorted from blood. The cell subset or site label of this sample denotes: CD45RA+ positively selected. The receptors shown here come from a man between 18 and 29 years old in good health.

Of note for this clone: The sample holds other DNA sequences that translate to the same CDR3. Here the CDR3 reads CSATGNNEQFF. The CDR3 DNA reads TGCAGTGCTACAGGGAACAATGAGCAGTTCTTC. The gene calls are TRBV20-1 and TRBJ2-1; D perhaps matches TRBD1 (5 bases). CDR1 DFQATT and CDR2 SNEGSKA come from the germline V gene (reference sequence). CDR3 size: 11 residues. V was shortened by 4 bases and J by 5 bases, with 6 bases between the two germline ends.

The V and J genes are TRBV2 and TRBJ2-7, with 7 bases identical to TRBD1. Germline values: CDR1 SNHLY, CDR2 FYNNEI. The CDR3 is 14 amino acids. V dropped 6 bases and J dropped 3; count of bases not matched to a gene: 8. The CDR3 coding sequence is TGTGCCAGCAGAGCTGTGGGACAGATCTACGAGCAGTACTTC. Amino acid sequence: CASRAVGQIYEQYF.